This T cell receptor beta chain is drawn from a study of blood T cells in healthy people across ages. Germline-derived CDR1 and CDR2 are ENHRY and SYGVKD. The ends were cut back, 3 bases at V and 3 bases at J, with 13 bases in the middle. The length of the CDR3 is 15 residues. The second PCR ran about 6 to 11 cycles with a sample-barcoded 5' primer and J-beta primers. Using its own MiXCR run on the 5' RACE reads, TCRdb lists one record per CDR3 protein. This table holds about 1.4 million distinct CDR3 sequences, 45% to 70% found once. Sequenced input: blood. The receptor's source is a man between 18 and 35 years old in good health. This chain joins TRBV10-3 and TRBJ2-3; TRBD2 might be the D (6 bases). In nucleotides, the CDR3 is TGTGCCATCAGTGACGTGGGAGGACTTACAGATACGCAGTATTTT. This encodes CAISDVGGLTDTQYF.